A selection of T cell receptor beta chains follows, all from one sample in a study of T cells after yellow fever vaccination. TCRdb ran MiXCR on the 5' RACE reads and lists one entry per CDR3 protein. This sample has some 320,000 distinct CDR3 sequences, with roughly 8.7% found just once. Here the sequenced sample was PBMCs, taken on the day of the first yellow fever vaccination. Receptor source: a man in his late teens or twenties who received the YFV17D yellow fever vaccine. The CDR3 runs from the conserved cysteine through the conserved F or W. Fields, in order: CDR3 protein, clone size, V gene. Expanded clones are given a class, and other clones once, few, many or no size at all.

CDR3aa: CASSPRAGAGGRETQYF
abundance: .
v_gene: TRBV5-5

CDR3aa: CASSPGRTDTQYF
abundance: few
v_gene: TRBV5-6

CDR3aa: CAGSRAGADTQYF
abundance: few
v_gene: TRBV12-3/TRBV12-4

CDR3aa: CASSPRLAGETQYF
abundance: .
v_gene: TRBV9

CDR3aa: CASSFPQQGASYEQYF
abundance: .
v_gene: TRBV7-2

CDR3aa: CASSLGAVRDNEQFF
abundance: few
v_gene: TRBV5-4

CDR3aa: CASSRLTSGLYNEQFF
abundance: .
v_gene: TRBV3-1

CDR3aa: CASSSVGGGAYEQYF
abundance: .
v_gene: TRBV7-6

CDR3aa: CASRDTGTTEAFF
abundance: few
v_gene: TRBV6-1

CDR3aa: CASSLDGGTQYF
abundance: few
v_gene: TRBV5-1

CDR3aa: CASSQEDGGVTFF
abundance: few
v_gene: TRBV4-2

CDR3aa: CASSLGGRSLDEQYF
abundance: many
v_gene: TRBV12-3/TRBV12-4

CDR3aa: CASSQERGPPRETQYF
abundance: .
v_gene: TRBV4-1

CDR3aa: CSANRPVDTTDTQYF
abundance: .
v_gene: TRBV20-1

CDR3aa: CASSYWSGQGNTEAFF
abundance: few
v_gene: TRBV6-5

CDR3aa: CASSLQGPGQGNGYTF
abundance: .
v_gene: TRBV5-1

CDR3aa: CASSLGEGANVLTF
abundance: few
v_gene: TRBV7-6

CDR3aa: CASRTSGGSETQYF
abundance: .
v_gene: TRBV27

CDR3aa: CASSLKVGRNEQFF
abundance: many
v_gene: TRBV7-3

CDR3aa: CSVGQDGSGQPQHF
abundance: many
v_gene: TRBV29-1

CDR3aa: CASSPRYWDRGNEQFF
abundance: .
v_gene: TRBV7-8

CDR3aa: CATSKRGQVYGYTF
abundance: many
v_gene: TRBV15

CDR3aa: CASTSPGYNEQFF
abundance: .
v_gene: TRBV11-2

CDR3aa: CASSRYPGLAGPITDTQYF
abundance: few
v_gene: TRBV4-3

CDR3aa: CAISESNGVGNTIYF
abundance: .
v_gene: TRBV10-3

CDR3aa: CASSSAPAGGTYEQYF
abundance: few
v_gene: TRBV7-2

CDR3aa: CSARAGVNTEAFF
abundance: many
v_gene: TRBV20-1

CDR3aa: CSASPPRGGVTQYF
abundance: many
v_gene: TRBV20-1

CDR3aa: CASSHVGRGYTF
abundance: .
v_gene: TRBV3-1

CDR3aa: CASSLTGRPIGYTF
abundance: few
v_gene: TRBV7-2

CDR3aa: CASSPRAGGPTDTQYF
abundance: few
v_gene: TRBV18

CDR3aa: CASSVDPGINSPLHF
abundance: .
v_gene: TRBV9

CDR3aa: CSVYPLGQGYGYTF
abundance: many
v_gene: TRBV29-1

CDR3aa: CASSQTRDRFYGYTF
abundance: .
v_gene: TRBV4-3

CDR3aa: CASSLLSTRIANYGYTF
abundance: .
v_gene: TRBV5-5

CDR3aa: CSARGLSGGNNEQFF
abundance: many
v_gene: TRBV20-1

CDR3aa: CASSPLTGPEQPQHF
abundance: .
v_gene: TRBV5-1

CDR3aa: CASSPPGQGGYTQYF
abundance: .
v_gene: TRBV18

CDR3aa: CASSYGGGGTEAFF
abundance: few
v_gene: TRBV6-5

CDR3aa: CASKMSSYYGYTF
abundance: .
v_gene: TRBV7-2

CDR3aa: CASSRTINYGYTF
abundance: few
v_gene: TRBV7-2

CDR3aa: CASGGYGETQYF
abundance: .
v_gene: TRBV4-1

CDR3aa: CASSYSSAGTLWDEQFF
abundance: many
v_gene: TRBV6-2/TRBV6-3

CDR3aa: CASSYSIYQASTDTQYF
abundance: few
v_gene: TRBV6-5

CDR3aa: CASSYSLGTIILGNTIYF
abundance: .
v_gene: TRBV6-5

CDR3aa: CASSSRDRYNSPLHF
abundance: .
v_gene: TRBV12-3/TRBV12-4

CDR3aa: CASGFGSYEQYF
abundance: many
v_gene: TRBV5-1

CDR3aa: CASSQDVGFVGGYEQYF
abundance: few
v_gene: TRBV4-3

CDR3aa: CSVADRSSYNEQFF
abundance: .
v_gene: TRBV29-1

CDR3aa: CASSANRFYQPQHF
abundance: .
v_gene: TRBV2

CDR3aa: CASSPFTTAGRGETQYF
abundance: .
v_gene: TRBV14

CDR3aa: CSARRQPNQPQHF
abundance: few
v_gene: TRBV20-1

CDR3aa: CSVKTGHPYSNQPQHF
abundance: few
v_gene: TRBV29-1

CDR3aa: CASSLTGQGYYEQYF
abundance: .
v_gene: TRBV7-2

CDR3aa: CASSPGQGVWDEQFF
abundance: few
v_gene: TRBV5-1

CDR3aa: CASSSFRGGLSDTQYF
abundance: .
v_gene: TRBV12-3/TRBV12-4

CDR3aa: CASSRRDIYEQYF
abundance: .
v_gene: TRBV18